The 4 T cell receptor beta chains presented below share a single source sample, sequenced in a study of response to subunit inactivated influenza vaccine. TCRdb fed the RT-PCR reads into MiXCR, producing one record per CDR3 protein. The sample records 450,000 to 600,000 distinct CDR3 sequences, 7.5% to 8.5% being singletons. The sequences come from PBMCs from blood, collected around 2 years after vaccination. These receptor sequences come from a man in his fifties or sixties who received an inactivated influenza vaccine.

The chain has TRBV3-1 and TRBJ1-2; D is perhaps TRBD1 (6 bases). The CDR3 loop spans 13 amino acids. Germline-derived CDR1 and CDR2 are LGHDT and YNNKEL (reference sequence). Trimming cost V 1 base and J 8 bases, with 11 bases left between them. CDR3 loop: CASSQGGAQGYTF. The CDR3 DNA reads TGTGCCAGCAGCCAAGGGGGGGCGCAGGGCTACACCTTC.

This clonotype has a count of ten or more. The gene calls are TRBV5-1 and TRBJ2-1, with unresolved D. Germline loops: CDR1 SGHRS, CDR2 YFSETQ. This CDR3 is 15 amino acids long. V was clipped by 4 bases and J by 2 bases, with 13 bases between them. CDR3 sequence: CASSVNLEAYNEQFF. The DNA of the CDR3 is TGCGCCAGCAGCGTGAACCTCGAGGCCTACAATGAGCAGTTCTTC. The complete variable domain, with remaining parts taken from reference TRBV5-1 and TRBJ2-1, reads KAGVTQTPRYLIKTRGQQVTLSCSPISGHRSVSWYQQTPGQGLQFLFEYFSETQRNKGNFPGRFSGRQFSNSRSEMNVSTLELGDSALYLCASSVNLEAYNEQFFGPGTRLTVL.

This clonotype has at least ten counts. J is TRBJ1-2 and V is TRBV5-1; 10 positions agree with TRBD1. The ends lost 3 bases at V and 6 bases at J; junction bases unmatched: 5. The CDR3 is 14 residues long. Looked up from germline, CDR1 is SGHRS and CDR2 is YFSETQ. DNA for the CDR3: TGCGCCAGCAGCTCAGGGACAGGGGCCCATGGCTACACCTTC. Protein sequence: CASSSGTGAHGYTF.

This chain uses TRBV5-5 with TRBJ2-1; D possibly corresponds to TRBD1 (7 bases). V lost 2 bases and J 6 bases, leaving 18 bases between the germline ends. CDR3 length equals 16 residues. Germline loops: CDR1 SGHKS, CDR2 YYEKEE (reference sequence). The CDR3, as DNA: TGTGCCAGCAGCTTTCCGGAGGGGGCCTTGGGCAATGAGCAGTTCTTC. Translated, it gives CASSFPEGALGNEQFF.